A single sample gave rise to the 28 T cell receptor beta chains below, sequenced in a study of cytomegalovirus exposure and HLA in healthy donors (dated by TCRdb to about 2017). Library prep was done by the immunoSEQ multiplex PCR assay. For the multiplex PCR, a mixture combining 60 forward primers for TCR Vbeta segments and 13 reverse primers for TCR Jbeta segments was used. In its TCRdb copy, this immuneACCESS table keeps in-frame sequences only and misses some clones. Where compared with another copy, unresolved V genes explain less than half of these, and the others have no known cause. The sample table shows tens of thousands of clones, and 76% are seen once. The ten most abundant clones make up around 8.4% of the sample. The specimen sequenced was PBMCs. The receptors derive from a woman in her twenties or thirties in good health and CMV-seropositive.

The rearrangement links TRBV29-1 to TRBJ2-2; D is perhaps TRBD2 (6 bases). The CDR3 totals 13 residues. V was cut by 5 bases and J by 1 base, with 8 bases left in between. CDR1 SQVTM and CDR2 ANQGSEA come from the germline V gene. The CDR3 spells CSVTGGNTGELFF. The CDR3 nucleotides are TGCAGCGTTACCGGGGGGAACACCGGGGAGCTGTTTTTT.

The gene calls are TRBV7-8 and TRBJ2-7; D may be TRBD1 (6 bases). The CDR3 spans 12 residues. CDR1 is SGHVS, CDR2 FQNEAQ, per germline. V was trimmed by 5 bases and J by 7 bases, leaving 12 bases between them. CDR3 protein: CASSQGRLEQYF. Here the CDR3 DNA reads TGTGCCAGCAGCCAGGGGCGTTTAGAGCAGTACTTC.

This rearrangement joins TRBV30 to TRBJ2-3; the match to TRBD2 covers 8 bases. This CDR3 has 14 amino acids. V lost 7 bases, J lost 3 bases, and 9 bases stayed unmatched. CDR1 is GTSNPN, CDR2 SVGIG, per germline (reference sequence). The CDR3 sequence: CASFRGGRTDTQYF. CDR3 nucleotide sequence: TGTGCCTCTTTTCGGGGGGGTAGAACAGATACGCAGTATTTT.

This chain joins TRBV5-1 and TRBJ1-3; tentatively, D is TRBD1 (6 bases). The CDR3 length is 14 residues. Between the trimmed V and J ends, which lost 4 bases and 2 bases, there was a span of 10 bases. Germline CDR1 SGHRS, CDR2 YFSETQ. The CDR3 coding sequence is TGCGCCAGCAGCCCACAGGGCCCTGGAAACACCATATATTTT. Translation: CASSPQGPGNTIYF.

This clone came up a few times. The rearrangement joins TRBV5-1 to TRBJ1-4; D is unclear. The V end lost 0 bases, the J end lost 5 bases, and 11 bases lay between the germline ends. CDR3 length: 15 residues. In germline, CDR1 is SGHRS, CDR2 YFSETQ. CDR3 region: CASSLGREKNEKLFF. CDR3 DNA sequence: TGCGCCAGCAGCTTGGGGAGGGAAAAGAATGAAAAACTGTTTTTT. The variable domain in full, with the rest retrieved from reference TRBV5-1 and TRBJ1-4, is KAGVTQTPRYLIKTRGQQVTLSCSPISGHRSVSWYQQTPGQGLQFLFEYFSETQRNKGNFPGRFSGRQFSNSRSEMNVSTLELGDSALYLCASSLGREKNEKLFFGSGTQLSVL.

In DNA, the CDR3 is TGTGCCAGCAGCTTATGGACAGCAGATACGCAGTATTTT. Translated: CASSLWTADTQYF. This rearrangement joins TRBV7-6 to TRBJ2-3, with D perhaps TRBD1 (6 bases). Between the trimmed V and J ends, which lost 2 bases and 4 bases, there was a span of 7 bases. There are 13 residues in the CDR3. In germline, CDR1 is SGHVS, CDR2 FNYEAQ.

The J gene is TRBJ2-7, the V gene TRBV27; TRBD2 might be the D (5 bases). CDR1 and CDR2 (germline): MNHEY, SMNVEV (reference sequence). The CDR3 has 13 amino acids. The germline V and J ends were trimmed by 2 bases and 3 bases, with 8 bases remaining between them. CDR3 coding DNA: TGTGCCAGCAGTTTAGAGGGCAGCTACGAGCAGTACTTC. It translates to CASSLEGSYEQYF.

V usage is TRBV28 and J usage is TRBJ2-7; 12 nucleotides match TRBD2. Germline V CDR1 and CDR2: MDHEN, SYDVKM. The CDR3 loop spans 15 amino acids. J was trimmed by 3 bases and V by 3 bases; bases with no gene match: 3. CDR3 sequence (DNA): TGTGCCAGCAGTTTGGGACTAGCGGGCAACTACGAGCAGTACTTC. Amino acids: CASSLGLAGNYEQYF.

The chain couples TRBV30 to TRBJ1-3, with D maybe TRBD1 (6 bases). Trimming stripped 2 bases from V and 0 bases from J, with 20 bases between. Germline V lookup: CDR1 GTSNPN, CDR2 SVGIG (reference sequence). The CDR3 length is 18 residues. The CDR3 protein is CAWSRERTAKSSGNTIYF. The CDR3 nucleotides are TGTGCCTGGAGTAGAGAAAGGACAGCCAAATCCTCTGGAAACACCATATATTTT.

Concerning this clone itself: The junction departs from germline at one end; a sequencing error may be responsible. The CDR3 protein is CSSSSNDRERGRKYGYTF. The CDR3 DNA reads as TGTTCCAGCAGTTCGAACGACCGGGAGCGGGGTCGGAAGTATGGCTACACCTTC. V usage is TRBV7-9 and J usage is TRBJ1-2; D remains unclear. Germline CDR1 reads SEHNR; CDR2 reads FQNEAQ (reference sequence). The length of the CDR3 is 18 residues.

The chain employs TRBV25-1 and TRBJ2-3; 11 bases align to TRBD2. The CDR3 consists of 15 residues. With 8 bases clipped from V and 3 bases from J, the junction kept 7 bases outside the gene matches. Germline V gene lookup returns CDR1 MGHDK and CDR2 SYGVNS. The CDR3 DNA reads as TGTGCCAGCTCCCGGGGACTAGCGGAAACAGATACGCAGTATTTT. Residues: CASSRGLAETDTQYF.

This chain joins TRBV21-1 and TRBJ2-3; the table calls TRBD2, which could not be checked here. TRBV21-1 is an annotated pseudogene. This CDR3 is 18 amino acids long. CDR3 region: CASSKARRRTTHTDTQYF. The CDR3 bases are TGTGCCAGCAGCAAAGCTCGTCGGAGGACCACTCACACAGATACGCAGTATTTT.

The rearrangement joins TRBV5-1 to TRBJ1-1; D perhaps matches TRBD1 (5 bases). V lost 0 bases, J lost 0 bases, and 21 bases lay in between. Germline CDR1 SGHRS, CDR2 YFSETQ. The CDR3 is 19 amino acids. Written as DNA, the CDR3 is TGCGCCAGCAGCTTGGCCCAGGGCCGAAACACAATCATGAACACTGAAGCTTTCTTT. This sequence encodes CASSLAQGRNTIMNTEAFF.

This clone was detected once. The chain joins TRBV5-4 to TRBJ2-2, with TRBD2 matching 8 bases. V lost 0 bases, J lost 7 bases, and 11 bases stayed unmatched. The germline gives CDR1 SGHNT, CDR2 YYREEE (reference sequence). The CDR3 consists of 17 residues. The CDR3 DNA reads TGTGCCAGCAGCTTGGCCCCTAGCGGGTCTTATAGCGGGGAGCTGTTTTTT. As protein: CASSLAPSGSYSGELFF.

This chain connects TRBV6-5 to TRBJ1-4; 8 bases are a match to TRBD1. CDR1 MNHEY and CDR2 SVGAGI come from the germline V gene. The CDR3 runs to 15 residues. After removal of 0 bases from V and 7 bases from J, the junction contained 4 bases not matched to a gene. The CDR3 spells CASSYSWTGSEKLFF. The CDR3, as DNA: TGTGCCAGCAGTTACTCGTGGACAGGGTCTGAAAAACTGTTTTTT.

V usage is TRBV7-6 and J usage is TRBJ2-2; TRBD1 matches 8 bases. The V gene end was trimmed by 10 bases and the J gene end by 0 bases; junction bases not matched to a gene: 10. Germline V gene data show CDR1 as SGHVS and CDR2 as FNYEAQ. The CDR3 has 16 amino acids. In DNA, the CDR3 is TGTGCCACCTCGACAGGGGTCAAAACGAACACCGGGGAGCTGTTTTTT. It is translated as CATSTGVKTNTGELFF. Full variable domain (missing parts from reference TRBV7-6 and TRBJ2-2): GAGVSQSPRYKVTKRGQDVALRCDPISGHVSLYWYRQALGQGPEFLTYFNYEAQQDKSGLPNDRFSAERPEGSISTLTIQRTEQRDSAMYRCATSTGVKTNTGELFFGEGSRLTVL.

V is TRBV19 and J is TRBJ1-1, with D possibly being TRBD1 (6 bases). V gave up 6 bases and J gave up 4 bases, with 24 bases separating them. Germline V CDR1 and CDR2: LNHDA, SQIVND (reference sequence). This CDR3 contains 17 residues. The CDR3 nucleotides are TGTGCCAGTAGCGCCATTCTAAACAGGGAGCGGGGCACTGAAGCTTTCTTT. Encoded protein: CASSAILNRERGTEAFF.

CDR3 amino acids: CASSLPGTMNTEAFF. In nucleotides, the CDR3 is TGTGCCAGCAGCCTACCCGGGACTATGAACACTGAAGCTTTCTTT. The gene calls are TRBV5-4 and TRBJ1-1; D might be TRBD1 (5 bases). V was shortened by 4 bases and J by 0 bases, with 13 bases between the two germline ends. Germline V gives CDR1 SGHNT, CDR2 YYREEE (reference sequence). The CDR3 extends over 15 amino acids.

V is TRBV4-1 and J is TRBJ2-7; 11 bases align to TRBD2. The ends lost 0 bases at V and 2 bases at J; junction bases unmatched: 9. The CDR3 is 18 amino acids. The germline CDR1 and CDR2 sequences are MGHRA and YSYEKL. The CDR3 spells CASSQDPLMTSGTYEQYF. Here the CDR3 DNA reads TGCGCCAGCAGCCAAGATCCCTTAATGACTAGCGGGACCTACGAGCAGTACTTC.

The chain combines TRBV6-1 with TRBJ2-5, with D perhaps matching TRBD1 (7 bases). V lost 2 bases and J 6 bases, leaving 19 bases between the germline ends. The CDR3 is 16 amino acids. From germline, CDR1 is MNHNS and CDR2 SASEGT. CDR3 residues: CASSEIGGGGAKTQYF. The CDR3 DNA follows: TGTGCCAGCAGTGAAATCGGAGGAGGGGGCGCGAAGACCCAGTACTTC.

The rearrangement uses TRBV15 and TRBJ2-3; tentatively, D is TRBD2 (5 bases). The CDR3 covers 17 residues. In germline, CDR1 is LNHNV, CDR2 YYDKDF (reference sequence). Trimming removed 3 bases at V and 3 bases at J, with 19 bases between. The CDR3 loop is CATSREVTGVLTDTQYF. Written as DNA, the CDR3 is TGTGCCACCAGCAGGGAGGTGACTGGGGTTTTGACAGATACGCAGTATTTT.

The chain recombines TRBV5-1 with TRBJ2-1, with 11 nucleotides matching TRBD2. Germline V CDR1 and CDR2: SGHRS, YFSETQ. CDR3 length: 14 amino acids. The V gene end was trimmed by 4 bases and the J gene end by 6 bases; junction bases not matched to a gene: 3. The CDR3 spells CASSPGTSGNEQFF. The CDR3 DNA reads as TGCGCCAGCAGCCCCGGGACTAGCGGCAATGAGCAGTTCTTC.

CDR3 loop: CSVDEDRENGYTF. CDR3 nucleotides: TGCAGCGTTGATGAGGACAGGGAAAATGGCTACACCTTC. This chain uses TRBV29-1 with TRBJ1-2; 8 bases align to TRBD1. V was pared by 3 bases and J by 6 bases, with 6 bases of the junction left unmatched. Germline CDR1 is SQVTM and CDR2 is ANQGSEA. The CDR3 has 13 residues.

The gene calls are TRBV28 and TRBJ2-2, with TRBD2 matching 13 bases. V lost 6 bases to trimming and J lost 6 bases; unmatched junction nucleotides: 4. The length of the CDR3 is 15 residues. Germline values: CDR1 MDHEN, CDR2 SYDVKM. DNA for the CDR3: TGTGCCAGCAGCCCCGGACTAGCGGGGGCCGGGGAGCTGTTTTTT. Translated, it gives CASSPGLAGAGELFF.

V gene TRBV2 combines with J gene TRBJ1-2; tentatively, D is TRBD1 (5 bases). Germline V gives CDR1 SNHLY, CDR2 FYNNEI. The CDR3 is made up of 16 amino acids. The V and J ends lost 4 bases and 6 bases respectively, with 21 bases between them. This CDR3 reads CASSGGSRGARDGYTF. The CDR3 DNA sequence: TGTGCCAGCAGTGGGGGGTCACGCGGGGCTCGCGATGGCTACACCTTC.

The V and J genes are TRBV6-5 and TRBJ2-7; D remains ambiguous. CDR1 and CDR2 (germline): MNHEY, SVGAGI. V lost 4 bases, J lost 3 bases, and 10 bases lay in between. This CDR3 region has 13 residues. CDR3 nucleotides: TGTGCCAGCAGTTTGGTCCGCGGCTACGAGCAGTACTTC. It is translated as CASSLVRGYEQYF.

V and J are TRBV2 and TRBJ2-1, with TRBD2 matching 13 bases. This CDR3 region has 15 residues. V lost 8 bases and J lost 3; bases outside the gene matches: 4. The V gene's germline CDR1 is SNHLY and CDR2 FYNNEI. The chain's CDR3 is CASQWTSGSYNEQFF. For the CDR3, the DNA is TGTGCCAGCCAATGGACTAGCGGGAGCTACAATGAGCAGTTCTTC. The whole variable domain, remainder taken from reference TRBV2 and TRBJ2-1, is EPEVTQTPSHQVTQMGQEVILRCVPISNHLYFYWYRQILGQKVEFLVSFYNNEISEKSEIFDDQFSVERPDGSNFTLKIRSTKLEDSAMYFCASQWTSGSYNEQFFGPGTRLTVL.

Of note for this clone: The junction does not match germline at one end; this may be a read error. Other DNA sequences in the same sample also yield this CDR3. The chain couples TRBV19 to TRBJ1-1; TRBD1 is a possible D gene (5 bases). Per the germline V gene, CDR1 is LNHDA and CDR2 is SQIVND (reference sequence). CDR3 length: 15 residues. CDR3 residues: CASSLTGGRTVGAFF. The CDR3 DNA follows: TGTGCCAGTAGTCTCACCGGGGGAAGAACAGTGGGAGCTTTCTTC.